What follows are 20 T cell receptor beta chains derived from one specimen sequenced in a study of a mutant IDH1 vaccine in newly diagnosed glioma. These receptors lack a known antigen. Time point described: week 35, safety follow-up. The content of each vaccine dose was 300 ug of mutant IDH1 20-mer peptide, and topical imiquimod accompanied it. TCRdb keeps only in-frame clones here, not all; method: immunoSEQ multiplex PCR. Here the sample spans under 40,000 clones, approximately 80% being singletons. This specimen consisted of PBMCs, obtained from a glioma patient whose treatment included an IDH1 peptide vaccine. These receptors all come from a man under 40 with glioma.

The chain combines TRBV6-5 with TRBJ1-2; no reliable D call. Germline V lookup: CDR1 MNHEY, CDR2 SVGAGI. The germline V and J ends were trimmed by 2 bases and 4 bases, with 8 bases remaining between them. This CDR3 region has 13 residues. In DNA form, the CDR3 reads TGTGCCAGCAGTTACCCCAACTCCTATGGCTACACCTTC. It specifies CASSYPNSYGYTF.

V usage is TRBV18 and J usage is TRBJ1-1; D is perhaps TRBD1 (5 bases). V shed 6 bases and J shed 0 bases, with 11 bases lying between them. CDR1 is KGHSH, CDR2 LQKENI, per germline. The CDR3 totals 14 residues. Written as DNA, the CDR3 is TGTGCCAGCTCTAAACGGGGCGTGAACACTGAAGCTTTCTTT. Amino acids: CASSKRGVNTEAFF.

The rearrangement uses TRBV5-1 and TRBJ1-1; 10 nucleotides align to TRBD1. The CDR3 has 16 amino acids. The germline V gene encodes CDR1 SGHRS and CDR2 YFSETQ. J was trimmed by 11 bases and V by 2 bases; bases with no gene match: 15. CDR3 region: CASSFGQGTGAREAFF. CDR3 sequence (DNA): TGCGCCAGCAGCTTTGGGCAAGGGACAGGGGCGAGGGAGGCTTTCTTT.

CDR3 loop: CASRLREGQPYEQYF. In DNA, the CDR3 is TGCGCCAGCAGGTTGCGGGAGGGACAGCCCTACGAGCAGTACTTC. The chain couples TRBV5-1 to TRBJ2-7, with 9 bases aligning to TRBD2. Germline loops: CDR1 SGHRS, CDR2 YFSETQ. This CDR3 is built from 15 residues. With 5 bases clipped from V and 2 bases from J, the junction kept 8 bases outside the gene matches.

This clone was recorded many times. The rearrangement uses TRBV7-9 and TRBJ1-2; 8 bases are shared with TRBD1. Trimming took 0 bases from V and 7 from J; bases not matched to a gene: 7. Germline CDR1 SEHNR, CDR2 FQNEAQ (reference sequence). The CDR3 contains 15 residues. This CDR3 is CASSLARTGFAGYTF. DNA for the CDR3: TGTGCCAGCAGCTTAGCACGGACAGGGTTCGCTGGCTACACCTTC.

V and J are TRBV10-3 and TRBJ2-3; 12 nucleotides agree with TRBD2. The germline V gene has CDR1 ENHRY and CDR2 SYGVKD. V lost 6 bases and J lost 5; bases outside the gene matches: 6. This CDR3 has 15 residues. Here the CDR3 reads CAISLTSGSEDTQYF. In DNA, the CDR3 is TGTGCCATCAGCTTGACTAGCGGGAGTGAAGATACGCAGTATTTT.

This chain links TRBV2 with TRBJ2-6; tentative D call: TRBD1 (6 bases). The CDR3 has 15 amino acids. The V gene lost 5 bases and the J gene lost 2 bases, with 10 bases spanning the gap. Germline-derived CDR1 and CDR2 are SNHLY and FYNNEI. This chain's CDR3 is CASSNNRAGANVLTF. Here the CDR3 DNA reads TGTGCCAGCAGTAACAACAGGGCTGGGGCCAACGTCCTGACTTTC. Full variable domain (missing parts from reference TRBV2 and TRBJ2-6): EPEVTQTPSHQVTQMGQEVILRCVPISNHLYFYWYRQILGQKVEFLVSFYNNEISEKSEIFDDQFSVERPDGSNFTLKIRSTKLEDSAMYFCASSNNRAGANVLTFGAGSRLTVL.

V is TRBV5-1 and J is TRBJ1-3; no clear D. The germline V and J ends were trimmed by 4 bases and 0 bases, with 8 bases remaining between them. CDR3 length equals 14 residues. Germline CDR1 and CDR2: SGHRS and YFSETQ. CDR3 amino acids: CASSEPLSGNTIYF. The CDR3 nucleotides read TGCGCCAGCAGCGAACCCCTCTCTGGAAACACCATATATTTT.

The V and J genes are TRBV4-2 and TRBJ2-5; perhaps TRBD2 as D (7 bases). The closer fit of TRBJ2-7 to the DNA end suggests the J call may be wrong. The germline gives CDR1 LGHNA, CDR2 YNFKEQ. This CDR3 has 14 residues. The CDR3 protein is CASSEAGADYEQYF. The CDR3 nucleotides read TGTGCCAGCAGCGAGGCGGGGGCTGACTACGAGCAGTACTTC.

V and J are TRBV27 and TRBJ1-2; D remains unclear. CDR3 length: 14 residues. Trimming left V 6 bases short and J 4 bases short, with 15 bases between. The germline V gene encodes CDR1 MNHEY and CDR2 SMNVEV (reference sequence). CDR3 sequence reads: CASRPIGRVYGYTF. In nucleotides, the CDR3 is TGTGCCAGCAGACCTATTGGGAGGGTCTATGGCTACACCTTC.

This chain links TRBV5-1 with TRBJ1-1; no definite D call. This CDR3 contains 15 residues. Germline V lookup: CDR1 SGHRS, CDR2 YFSETQ. V was trimmed by 1 base and J by 0 bases, leaving 10 bases between them. CDR3 amino acids: CASSLQWAMNTEAFF. The CDR3 region has the DNA TGCGCCAGCAGCTTGCAATGGGCGATGAACACTGAAGCTTTCTTT.

This clone was counted a single time. The chain joins TRBV10-3 to TRBJ2-5, with D possibly called TRBD1 or TRBD2 (7 bases each). The CDR3 has 15 amino acids. The ends were cut back, 8 bases at V and 4 bases at J, with 20 bases in the middle. Germline-derived CDR1 and CDR2 are ENHRY and SYGVKD. Here the CDR3 reads CAIGGVRTGGETQYF. CDR3 DNA: TGTGCCATCGGGGGGGTCAGGACAGGCGGAGAGACCCAGTACTTC.

The V gene is TRBV5-1, the J gene TRBJ1-2, with TRBD1 matching over 7 bases. J gave up 5 bases and V 2 bases, and 3 bases lay outside the gene matches. The CDR3 contains 13 residues. Germline loops: CDR1 SGHRS, CDR2 YFSETQ. The CDR3 loop is CASSFDRVYGYTF. The CDR3 region has the DNA TGCGCCAGCAGCTTTGACAGGGTTTATGGCTACACCTTC.

V and J are TRBV7-9 and TRBJ2-5; 8 nucleotides match TRBD2. The CDR3 sequence is 17 residues long. J was trimmed by 2 bases and V by 5 bases; bases with no gene match: 13. Germline V lookup: CDR1 SEHNR, CDR2 FQNEAQ (reference sequence). The CDR3 DNA reads as TGTGCCAGCAGCGGCAGGGTGTCCACTAGCGGACAAGAGACCCAGTACTTC. Translated: CASSGRVSTSGQETQYF.

The rearrangement uses TRBV5-1 and TRBJ2-5, with D unclear. Deletions cut 1 base from V and 1 base from J, with 8 bases between. The length of the CDR3 is 14 residues. Looked up from germline, CDR1 is SGHRS and CDR2 is YFSETQ. DNA for the CDR3: TGCGCCAGCAGCTTGAGACTGTCCCAAGAGACCCAGTACTTC. Encoded protein: CASSLRLSQETQYF.

CDR3 sequence (DNA): TGTGCCAGCAGCTTGTTCAGATACACAGATACGCAGTATTTT. Protein: CASSLFRYTDTQYF. This sequence joins TRBV5-5 and TRBJ2-3; D is ambiguous. The germline CDR1 and CDR2 sequences are SGHKS and YYEKEE (reference sequence). V was clipped by 1 base and J by 2 bases, with 8 bases between them. The CDR3 is made up of 14 amino acids. The entire variable domain, with the rest obtained from reference TRBV5-5 and TRBJ2-3, is as follows: DAGVTQSPTHLIKTRGQQVTLRCSPISGHKSVSWYQQVLGQGPQFIFQYYEKEERGRGNFPDRFSARQFPNYSSELNVNALLLGDSALYLCASSLFRYTDTQYFGPGTRLTVL.

This clone was recorded a few times. The chain carries TRBV5-1 and TRBJ2-7; D gene ambiguous. The V end lost 0 bases, the J end lost 7 bases, and 11 bases lay between the germline ends. Germline values: CDR1 SGHRS, CDR2 YFSETQ. The length of the CDR3 is 13 residues. The DNA for the CDR3 is TGCGCCAGCAGCTTGGAGTCCTTTGATGAGCAGTACTTC. Amino acid sequence: CASSLESFDEQYF.

This clone has more than one count but fewer than ten. The rearrangement uses TRBV5-6 and TRBJ1-2; D not certain. Germline V gives CDR1 SGHDT, CDR2 YYEEEE. The CDR3 has 15 residues. Trimming cost V 4 bases and J 5 bases, with 18 bases left between them. The CDR3 loop reads CASSPFSTRIYGYTF. CDR3 in DNA: TGTGCCAGCAGCCCTTTTAGCACACGGATTTATGGCTACACCTTC.

The rearrangement joins TRBV29-1 to TRBJ2-7; D gene uncertain. Per germline, CDR1 SQVTM and CDR2 ANQGSEA. CDR3 size: 13 residues. The V end lost 5 bases, the J end lost 0 bases, and 11 bases lay between the germline ends. CDR3 residues: CSVKRLLSYEQYF. The CDR3 DNA reads TGCAGCGTTAAGAGACTCCTCTCCTACGAGCAGTACTTC.

The chain combines TRBV19 with TRBJ2-7, with D possibly called TRBD1 or TRBD2 (5 bases each). Germline lookup yields CDR1 LNHDA and CDR2 SQIVND (reference sequence). V was pared by 5 bases and J by 0 bases, with 8 bases between. The CDR3 sequence is 13 residues long. CDR3 loop: CASSGTDSYEQYF. The CDR3 region has the DNA TGTGCCAGTAGTGGGACGGACTCCTACGAGCAGTACTTC.